This TCR beta chain was retrieved from a study of T-cell reconstitution after alpha-beta-depleted transplantation in children (dated by TCRdb to the mid-2010s). Looking at the study overall: Using TCR repertoire profiling, the study quantitatively followed how T-cell immune reconstitution unfolded in children after TCRalphabeta/CD19-depleted allogeneic hematopoietic cell transplantation.

Library generation was performed with PCR. TCRdb lists the instrument as Illumina HiSeq 2500. To normalize quantification of the TCRbeta repertoire, the TCR libraries were built with molecular barcoding that relied on unique molecular identifiers. TCRdb passed the public sequencing reads through fastp at Q25 and MiXCR, retaining productive beta sequences. Every distinct CDR3 protein forms one entry, paired with its most common genes and DNA. For this sample the table gives roughly 570,000 distinct CDR3 sequences, of which 25% to 30% were detected only once. The ten largest make up 30% to 45% of the sample. Findings and caveats that apply to the study as a whole: The apparently early alphabetaT-cell count recovery about two months after transplant was reportedly dependent on only several hundred rapidly expanded clones derived from non-depleted graft cells. Hyperexpanded clone frequencies declined over subsequent months; after one year, T-cell counts and TCRbeta diversity were mostly attributed to newly produced T cells. In some patients, the high TCRbeta diversity seen at day 60 was put down to recipient T cells and intrathymic progenitors that had survived conditioning.

V is cut by 0 bases and J by 5 bases, and the space between the germline ends is 14 bases. Measured from the cysteine to the phenylalanine, the CDR3 is 15 residues long. Only the CDR3 DNA is retained, 45 bases long and in frame from the first base. The germline V gene yields SGHVS for CDR1 and FNYEAQ for CDR2. Worth noting for this clonotype: The antigen it binds to is not known. Base qualities are not recorded, but no much larger clone differs from it by a single base.

Per the publication, the treatment or condition label means: allogeneic hematopoietic cell transplantation with graft depleted of TCRalphabeta T cells and CD19 B cells. TCRalphabeta/CD19-depleted allogeneic hematopoietic cell grafts were given to the transplant recipients, all of whom were children. The sequence links TRBV7-6 to TRBJ2-7, with the D segment identity uncertain. This receptor was identified in a boy younger than two with Wiskott-Aldrich syndrome, due to receive a stem cell transplant. The source was PBMCs, collected before TCRalphabeta/CD19-depleted stem cell transplant. The nucleotide sequence is given as TGTGCCAGCAGCTTAGCGGCCGGGCAGAACCACGAGCAGTACTTC. It translates as CASSLAAGQNHEQYF.